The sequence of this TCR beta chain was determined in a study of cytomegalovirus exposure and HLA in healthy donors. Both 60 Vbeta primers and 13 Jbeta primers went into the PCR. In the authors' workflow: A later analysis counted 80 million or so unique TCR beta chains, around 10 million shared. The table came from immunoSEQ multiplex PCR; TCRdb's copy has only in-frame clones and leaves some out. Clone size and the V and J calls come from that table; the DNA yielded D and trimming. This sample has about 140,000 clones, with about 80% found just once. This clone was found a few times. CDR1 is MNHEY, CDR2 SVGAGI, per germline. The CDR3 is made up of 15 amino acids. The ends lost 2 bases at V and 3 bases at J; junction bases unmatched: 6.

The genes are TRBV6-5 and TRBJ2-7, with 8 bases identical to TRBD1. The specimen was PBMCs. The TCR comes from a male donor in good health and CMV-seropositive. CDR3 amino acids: CASSYGGRGLYEQYF. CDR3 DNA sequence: TGTGCCAGCAGTTACGGGGGCAGGGGGCTCTACGAGCAGTACTTC.